This T cell receptor beta chain was found in a study of cytomegalovirus exposure and HLA in healthy donors. PCR was performed using 60 Vbeta and 13 Jbeta primers. The protocol was immunoSEQ multiplex PCR, while the TCRdb copy is restricted to in-frame clones and leaves out a portion. This table lists 100,000 to 150,000 clones. The V segment lost 0 bases and the J segment 2 bases; nucleotides outside the gene matches: 8. The CDR3 has 17 amino acids. Germline CDR1 and CDR2: SGHTA and FQGNSA. This sequence joins TRBV7-2 and TRBJ2-7; 9 nucleotides align to TRBD2. The receptor comes from a woman aged 40 to 50 in good health and CMV-seropositive. The material sequenced was PBMCs. This CDR3 reads CASSLAQGAGGPYEQYF. In nucleotides, the CDR3 is TGTGCCAGCAGCTTAGCGCAGGGAGCGGGAGGCCCCTACGAGCAGTACTTC.